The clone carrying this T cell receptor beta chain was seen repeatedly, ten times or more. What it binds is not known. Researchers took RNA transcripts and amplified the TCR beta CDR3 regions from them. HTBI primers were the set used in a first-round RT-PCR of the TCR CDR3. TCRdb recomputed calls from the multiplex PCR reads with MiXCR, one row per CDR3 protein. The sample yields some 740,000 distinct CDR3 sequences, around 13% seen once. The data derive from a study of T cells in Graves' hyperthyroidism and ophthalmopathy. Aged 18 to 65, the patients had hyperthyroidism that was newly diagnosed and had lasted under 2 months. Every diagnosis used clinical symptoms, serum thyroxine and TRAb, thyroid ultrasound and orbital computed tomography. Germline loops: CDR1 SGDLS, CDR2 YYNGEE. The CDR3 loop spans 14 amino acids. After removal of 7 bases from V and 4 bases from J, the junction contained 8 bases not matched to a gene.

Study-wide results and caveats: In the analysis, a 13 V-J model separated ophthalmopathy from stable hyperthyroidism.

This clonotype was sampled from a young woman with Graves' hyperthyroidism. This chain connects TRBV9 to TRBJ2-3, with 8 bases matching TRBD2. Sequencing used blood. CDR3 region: CASSPSGSADTQYF. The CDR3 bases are TGTGCCAGCTCACCCAGCGGGAGTGCAGATACGCAGTATTTT. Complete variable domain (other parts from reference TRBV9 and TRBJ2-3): DSGVTQTPKHLITATGQRVTLRCSPRSGDLSVYWYQQSLDQGLQFLIQYYNGEERAKGNILERFSAQQFPDLHSELNLSSLELGDSALYFCASSPSGSADTQYFGPGTRLTVL.